What follows describes a single TCR beta chain. The antigen this receptor binds is unknown. No much larger clone exists at a distance of one base, and base qualities are not known. This sample is drawn from a study of T cell responses to AZD1222 COVID-19 vaccine (TCRdb year 2021). For the wider study: TCR sequencing covered 233 trial participants: 200 to 210 given two doses of AZD1222 and some 25 given two doses of MenACWY control vaccine. Trial participants were enrolled by age into 18-55, 56-69 and 70-plus year subgroups, with roughly 160, 29 and 62 TCR-sequenced participants respectively.

The CDR3 regions of human TCRbeta chains were analyzed by immunosequencing. As for how the authors treated the data: TCRs in the repertoires were compared against a reference library of SARS-CoV-2-specific TCRs that had been generated with the MIRA antigen-specificity platform. Breadth was defined as the fraction of unique TCRs that were SARS-CoV-2-associated. Depth was defined as the fraction of total T cells that were SARS-CoV-2-associated. Using the MIRA data, every spike-specific TCR was mapped to the spike region that the TCR reacted to and assigned to either a CD4 or a CD8 class. Log10-transformed breadth and depth values were compared by one-way ANOVA with Sidak's multiple comparisons tests. Imported from immuneACCESS, the table was reduced by TCRdb to in-frame sequences with V and J called. These copies leave out some clones; in studies compared against another copy, an unresolved V gene accounts for under half, and the cause of the remainder is not known. The D gene and trimming were derived from the DNA, and the V and J assignments and clone size from that table. Across this sample there are fewer than 200,000 clones, with roughly 88% seen only once. The ten largest clonotypes hold approximately 10% of the sample.

Study-level results and caveats: A significant rise in spike-specific TCR breadth and depth was observed after two AZD1222 doses relative to day 0 and relative to MenACWY recipients. The whole spike protein was spanned by vaccine-associated CD4 TCRs, and dominant responses were seen in regions 160-218 and 743-854. Participants were mostly white British, with more females than males. The authors suggested clonal diversity may have been underestimated. Conclusions about previously exposed vaccinees are limited, since just five or six AZD1222 recipients were seropositive for SARS-CoV-2 at baseline. In the small 56-69-year group, the increase in depth fell short of significance, most likely because of low power. Reportedly, close to half of the unique spike-specific TCRs recognized epitopes lying outside the regions that are mutated in the B.1.351 and B.1.1.7 variants. No day 14 peak-response samples were available, so repertoires were characterized only after the peak T cell response.

Reading the label with the study, this specimen's time point is: about 28 days (+/-7) after the second vaccine dose. Because spike-specific TCR depth and breadth did not differ between the two schedules, AZD1222 recipients who got a second dose at roughly 4 weeks were pooled with those who got a second dose at roughly 12 weeks. The vaccinee samples were drawn from two UK trials, COV001 and COV002, one of which was a single-blind randomized controlled phase 2/3 trial testing AZD1222 (ChAdOx1 nCoV-19) in healthy adults. For TCRbeta chain sequencing, PBMC samples were collected from trial participants at day 0 and at day 28 after the second dose. The sequence was collected from an adult who received the AZD1222 COVID-19 vaccine. Sequenced material: peripheral blood, taken 28 days after the second AZD1222 dose.

CDR3 loop: CASSLHSGGAIDTQYF. In nucleotides, the sequence is TGTGCCAGCAGCCTCCATAGCGGGGGGGCCATAGATACGCAGTATTTT. The chain is made from TRBV7-2 and TRBJ2-3; TRBD2 fits 11 bases in the junction. Measured from the cysteine to the phenylalanine, the CDR3 is 16 residues long. Here the CDR3 DNA is all that survives: 48 bases in frame from base 1. CDR1 and CDR2 were assigned from the germline V gene as SGHTA and FQGNSA. V trim: 5 bases; J trim: 5 bases; unmatched bases: 9.